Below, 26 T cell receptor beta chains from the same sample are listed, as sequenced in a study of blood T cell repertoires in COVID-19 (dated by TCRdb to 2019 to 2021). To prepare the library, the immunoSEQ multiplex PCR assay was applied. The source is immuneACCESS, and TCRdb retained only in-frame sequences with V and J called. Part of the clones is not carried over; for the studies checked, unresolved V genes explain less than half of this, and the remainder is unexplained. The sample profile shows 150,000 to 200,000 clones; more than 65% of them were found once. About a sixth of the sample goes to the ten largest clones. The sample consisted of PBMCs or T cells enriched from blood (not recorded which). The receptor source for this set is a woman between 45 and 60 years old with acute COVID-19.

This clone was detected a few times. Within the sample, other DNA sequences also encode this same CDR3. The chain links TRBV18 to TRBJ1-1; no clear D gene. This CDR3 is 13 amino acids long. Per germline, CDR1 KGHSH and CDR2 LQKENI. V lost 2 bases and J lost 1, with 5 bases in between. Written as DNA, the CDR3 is TGTGCCAGCTCACCAGGGCAGAACACTGAAGCTTTCTTT. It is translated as CASSPGQNTEAFF.

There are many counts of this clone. The CDR3 loop is CASVRENTEAFF. The CDR3, as DNA: TGTGCCAGCGTTCGGGAGAACACTGAAGCTTTCTTT. The chain joins TRBV2 to TRBJ1-1, with unresolved D. Germline V gene data show CDR1 as SNHLY and CDR2 as FYNNEI. This CDR3 has 12 residues. V was pared by 8 bases and J by 1 base, with 8 bases between.

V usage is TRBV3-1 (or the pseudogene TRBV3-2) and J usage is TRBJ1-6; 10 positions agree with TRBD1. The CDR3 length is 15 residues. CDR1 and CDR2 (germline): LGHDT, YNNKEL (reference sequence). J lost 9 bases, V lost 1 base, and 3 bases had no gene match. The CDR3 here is CASSQAGTGASPLHF. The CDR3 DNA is TGTGCCAGCAGCCAAGCCGGGACAGGGGCTTCACCCCTCCACTTT.

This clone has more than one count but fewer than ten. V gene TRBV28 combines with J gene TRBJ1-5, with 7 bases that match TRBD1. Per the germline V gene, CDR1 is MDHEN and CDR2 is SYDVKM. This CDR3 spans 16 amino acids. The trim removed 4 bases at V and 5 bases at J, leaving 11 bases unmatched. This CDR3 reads CASSSTGTVVDQPQHF. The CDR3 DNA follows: TGTGCCAGCAGTTCGACCGGGACAGTAGTCGATCAGCCCCAGCATTTT.

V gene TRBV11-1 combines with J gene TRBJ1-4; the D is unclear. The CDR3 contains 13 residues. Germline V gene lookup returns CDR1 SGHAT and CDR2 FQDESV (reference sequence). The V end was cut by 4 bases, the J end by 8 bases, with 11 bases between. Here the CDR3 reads CASSWGDEEKLFF. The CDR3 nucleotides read TGTGCCAGCAGCTGGGGAGATGAAGAAAAACTGTTTTTT.

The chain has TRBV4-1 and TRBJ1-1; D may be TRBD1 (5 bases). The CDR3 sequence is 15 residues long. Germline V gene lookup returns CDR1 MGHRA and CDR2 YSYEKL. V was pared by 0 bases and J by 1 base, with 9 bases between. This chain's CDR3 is CASSQDGHRNTEAFF. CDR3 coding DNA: TGCGCCAGCAGCCAAGATGGACACAGGAACACTGAAGCTTTCTTT.

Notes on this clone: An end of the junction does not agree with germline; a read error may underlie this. The CDR3 region has the DNA TGTGCCAGCAGCCAAGCCGAGGAGGGGATGATCTTC. As protein: CASSQAEEGMIF. The V gene is TRBV3-1 (or the pseudogene TRBV3-2), the J gene TRBJ1-2, with a tentative D call TRBD1 (5 bases). Germline-derived CDR1 and CDR2 are LGHDT and YNNKEL (reference sequence). The CDR3 has 12 residues.

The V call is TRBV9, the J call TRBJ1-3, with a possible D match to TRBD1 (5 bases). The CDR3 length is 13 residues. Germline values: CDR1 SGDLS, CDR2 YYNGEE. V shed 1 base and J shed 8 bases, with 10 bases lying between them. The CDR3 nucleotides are TGTGCCAGCAGCGTACTCAGGGAGGACACCATATATTTT. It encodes CASSVLREDTIYF. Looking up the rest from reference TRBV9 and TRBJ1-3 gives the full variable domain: DSGVTQTPKHLITATGQRVTLRCSPRSGDLSVYWYQQSLDQGLQFLIQYYNGEERAKGNILERFSAQQFPDLHSELNLSSLELGDSALYFCASSVLREDTIYFGEGSWLTVV.

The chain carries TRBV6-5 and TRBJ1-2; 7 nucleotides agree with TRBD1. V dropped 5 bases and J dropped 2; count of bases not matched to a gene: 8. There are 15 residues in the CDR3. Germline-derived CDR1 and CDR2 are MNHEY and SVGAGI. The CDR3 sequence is CASSPPTGMNYGYTF. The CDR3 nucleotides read TGTGCCAGCAGTCCGCCGACAGGGATGAACTATGGCTACACCTTC.

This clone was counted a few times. The CDR3 is CASSFRTGSSAGNTIYF. CDR3 bases: TGTGCCAGCAGTTTTCGGACAGGCTCTTCGGCTGGAAACACCATATATTTT. The rearrangement joins TRBV11-2 to TRBJ1-3; TRBD1 aligns across 7 bases. The CDR3 runs 17 residues. In germline, CDR1 is SGHAT, CDR2 FQNNGV. Germline trimming cut 6 bases from V and 2 bases from J; bases unmatched to any gene: 13.

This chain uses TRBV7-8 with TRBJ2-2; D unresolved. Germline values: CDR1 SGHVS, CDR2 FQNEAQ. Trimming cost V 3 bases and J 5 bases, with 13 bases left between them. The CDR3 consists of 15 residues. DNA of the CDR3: TGTGCCAGCAGCTTGGGCTCGCCCGGAACCGGGGAGCTGTTTTTT. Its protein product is CASSLGSPGTGELFF.

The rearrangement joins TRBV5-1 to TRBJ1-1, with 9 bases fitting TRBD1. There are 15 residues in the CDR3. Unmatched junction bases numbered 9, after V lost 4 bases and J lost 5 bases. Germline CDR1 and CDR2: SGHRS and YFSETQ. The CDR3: CASSVGTGTLTEAFF. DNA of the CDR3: TGCGCCAGCAGCGTCGGGACAGGGACATTGACTGAAGCTTTCTTT. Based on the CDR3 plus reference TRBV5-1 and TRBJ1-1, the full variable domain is KAGVTQTPRYLIKTRGQQVTLSCSPISGHRSVSWYQQTPGQGLQFLFEYFSETQRNKGNFPGRFSGRQFSNSRSEMNVSTLELGDSALYLCASSVGTGTLTEAFFGQGTRLTVV.

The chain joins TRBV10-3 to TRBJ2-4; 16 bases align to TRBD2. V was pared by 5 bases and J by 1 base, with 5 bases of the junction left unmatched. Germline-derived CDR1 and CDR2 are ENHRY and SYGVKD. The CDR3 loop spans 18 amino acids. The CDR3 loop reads CAISPGLAGGRAKNIQYF. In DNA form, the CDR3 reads TGTGCCATCAGTCCGGGACTAGCGGGGGGGAGGGCCAAAAACATTCAGTACTTC.

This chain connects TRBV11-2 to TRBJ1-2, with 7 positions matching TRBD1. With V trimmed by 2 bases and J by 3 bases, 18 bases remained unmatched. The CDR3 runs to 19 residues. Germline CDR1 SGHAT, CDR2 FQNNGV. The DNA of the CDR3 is TGTGCCAGCAGCTTATTTCCCAGGGGGGCTTTTAGGACTGACTATGGCTACACCTTC. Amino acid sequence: CASSLFPRGAFRTDYGYTF.

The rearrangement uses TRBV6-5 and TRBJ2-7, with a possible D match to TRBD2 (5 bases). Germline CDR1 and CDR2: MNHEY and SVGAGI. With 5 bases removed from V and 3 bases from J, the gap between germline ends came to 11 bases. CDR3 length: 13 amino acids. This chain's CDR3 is CASSPRTGYEQYV. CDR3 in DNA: TGTGCCAGCAGTCCACGGACTGGCTACGAGCAGTACGTC.

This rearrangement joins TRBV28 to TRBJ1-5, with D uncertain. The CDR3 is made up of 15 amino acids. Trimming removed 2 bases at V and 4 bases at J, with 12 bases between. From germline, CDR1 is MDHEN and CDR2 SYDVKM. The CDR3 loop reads CASSLGAGRNQPQHF. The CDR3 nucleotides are TGTGCCAGCAGTTTAGGAGCGGGCAGAAATCAGCCCCAGCATTTT.

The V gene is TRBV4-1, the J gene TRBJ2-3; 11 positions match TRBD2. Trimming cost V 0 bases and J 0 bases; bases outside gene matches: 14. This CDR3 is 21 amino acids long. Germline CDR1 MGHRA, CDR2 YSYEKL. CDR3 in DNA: TGCGCCAGCAGCCAAGAGTCTCTAGCGGGGGGCCTCTCTCCTAGCACAGATACGCAGTATTTT. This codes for CASSQESLAGGLSPSTDTQYF.

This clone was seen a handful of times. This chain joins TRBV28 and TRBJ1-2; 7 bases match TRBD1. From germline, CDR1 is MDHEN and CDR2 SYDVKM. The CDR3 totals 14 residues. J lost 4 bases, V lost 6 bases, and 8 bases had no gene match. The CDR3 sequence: CASSRQGPVYGYTF. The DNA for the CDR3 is TGTGCCAGCAGCCGACAGGGACCGGTCTATGGCTACACCTTC.

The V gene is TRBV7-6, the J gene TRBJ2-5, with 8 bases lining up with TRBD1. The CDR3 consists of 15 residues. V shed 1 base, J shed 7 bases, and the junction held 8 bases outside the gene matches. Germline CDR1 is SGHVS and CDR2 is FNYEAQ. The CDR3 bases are TGTGCCAGCAGCTTAGGGACAGGGTCAGCCGCGACCCAGTACTTC. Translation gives CASSLGTGSAATQYF.

The CDR3 loop reads CASRGRLSYNEQFF. CDR3 DNA: TGTGCCAGCAGAGGCAGGCTTTCCTACAATGAGCAGTTCTTC. V and J are TRBV2 and TRBJ2-1; D not resolved. Between the trimmed V and J ends, which lost 6 bases and 1 base, there was a span of 10 bases. This CDR3 is 14 amino acids long. CDR1 is SNHLY and CDR2 is FYNNEI in the germline V gene.

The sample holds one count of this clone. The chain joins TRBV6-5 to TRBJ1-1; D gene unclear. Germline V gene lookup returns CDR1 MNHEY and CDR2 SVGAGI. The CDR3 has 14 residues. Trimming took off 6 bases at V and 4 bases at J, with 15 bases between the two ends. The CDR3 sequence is CASSRRVEGTEAFF. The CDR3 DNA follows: TGTGCCAGCAGCCGCCGGGTAGAGGGCACTGAAGCTTTCTTT.

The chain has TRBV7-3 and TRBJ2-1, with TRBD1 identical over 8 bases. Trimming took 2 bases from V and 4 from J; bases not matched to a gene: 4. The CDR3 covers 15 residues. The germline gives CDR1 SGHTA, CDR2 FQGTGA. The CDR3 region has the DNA TGTGCCAGCAGCTTAGTCCAGGGGGCTTACAATGAGCAGTTCTTC. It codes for CASSLVQGAYNEQFF.

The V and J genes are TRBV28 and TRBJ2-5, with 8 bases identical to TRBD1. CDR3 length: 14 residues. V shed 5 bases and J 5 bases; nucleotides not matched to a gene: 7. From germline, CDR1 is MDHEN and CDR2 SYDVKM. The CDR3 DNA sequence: TGTGCCAGCAGTCCCCGACAGGGGTCGGAGACCCAGTACTTC. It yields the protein CASSPRQGSETQYF.

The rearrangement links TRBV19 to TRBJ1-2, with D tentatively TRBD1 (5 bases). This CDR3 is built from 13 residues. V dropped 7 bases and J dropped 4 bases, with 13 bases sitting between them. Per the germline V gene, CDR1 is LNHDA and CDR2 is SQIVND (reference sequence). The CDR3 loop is CASTPGLAYGYTF. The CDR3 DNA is TGTGCCAGTACTCCAGGGCTGGCCTATGGCTACACCTTC.

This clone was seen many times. CDR3 DNA: TGCGCCAGCAGCCATCCGGACAGGGAGGCGAAAACCCAGTACTTC. Residues: CASSHPDREAKTQYF. This sequence joins TRBV4-1 and TRBJ2-5; 8 nucleotides align to TRBD1. CDR1 is MGHRA, CDR2 YSYEKL, per germline. V gave up 3 bases and J gave up 8 bases; unmatched junction bases: 11. The CDR3 has 15 amino acids.

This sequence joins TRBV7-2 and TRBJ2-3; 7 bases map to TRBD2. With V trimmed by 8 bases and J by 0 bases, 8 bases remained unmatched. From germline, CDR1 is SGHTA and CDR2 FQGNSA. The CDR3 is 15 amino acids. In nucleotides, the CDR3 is TGTGCCAGCCGCGGTGTGCGGGGGAGCACAGATACGCAGTATTTT. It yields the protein CASRGVRGSTDTQYF.